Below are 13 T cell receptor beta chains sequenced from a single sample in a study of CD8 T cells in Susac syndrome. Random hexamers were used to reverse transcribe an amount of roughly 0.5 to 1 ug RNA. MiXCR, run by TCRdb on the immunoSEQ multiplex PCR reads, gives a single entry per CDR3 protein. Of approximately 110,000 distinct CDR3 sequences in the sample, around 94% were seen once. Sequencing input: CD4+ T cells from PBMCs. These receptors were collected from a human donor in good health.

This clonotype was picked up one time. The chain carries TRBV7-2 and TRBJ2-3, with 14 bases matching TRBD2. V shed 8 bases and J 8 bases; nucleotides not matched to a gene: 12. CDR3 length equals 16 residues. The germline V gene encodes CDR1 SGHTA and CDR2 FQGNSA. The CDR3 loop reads CASGRGLAGVRATQYF. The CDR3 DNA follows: TGTGCCAGCGGGAGGGGACTAGCGGGAGTAAGAGCTACGCAGTATTTT.

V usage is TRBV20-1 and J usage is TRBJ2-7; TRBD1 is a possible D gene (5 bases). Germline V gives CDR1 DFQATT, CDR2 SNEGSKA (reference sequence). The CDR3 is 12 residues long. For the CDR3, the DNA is TGCAGAATCGAAGGGGATGTCGGCGAGCAGTACTTC. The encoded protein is CRIEGDVGEQYF.

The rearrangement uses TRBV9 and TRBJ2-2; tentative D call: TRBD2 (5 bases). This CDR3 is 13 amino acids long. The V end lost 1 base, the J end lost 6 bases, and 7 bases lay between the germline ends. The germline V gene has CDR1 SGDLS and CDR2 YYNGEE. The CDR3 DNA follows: TGTGCCAGCAGCGTAACACTAGCCGGGGAGCTGTTTTTT. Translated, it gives CASSVTLAGELFF.

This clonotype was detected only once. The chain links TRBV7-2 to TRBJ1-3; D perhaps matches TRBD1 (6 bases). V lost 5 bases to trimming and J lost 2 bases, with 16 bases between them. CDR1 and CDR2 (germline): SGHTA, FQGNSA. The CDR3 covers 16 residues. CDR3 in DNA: TGTGCCAGCAGCGCCACAGGGACCCCGCCTGGAAACACCATATATTTT. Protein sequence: CASSATGTPPGNTIYF.

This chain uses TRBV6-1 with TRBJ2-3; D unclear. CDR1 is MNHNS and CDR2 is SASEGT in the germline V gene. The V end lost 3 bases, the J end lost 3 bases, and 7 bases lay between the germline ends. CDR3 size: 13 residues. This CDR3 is CASSDSHTDTQYF. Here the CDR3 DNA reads TGTGCCAGCAGTGACTCACATACAGATACGCAGTATTTT.

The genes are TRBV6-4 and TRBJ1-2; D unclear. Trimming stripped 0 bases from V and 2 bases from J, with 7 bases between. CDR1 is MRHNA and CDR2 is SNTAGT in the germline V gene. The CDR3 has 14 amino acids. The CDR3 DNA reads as TGTGCCAGCAGTGACTCGGGCCGGAACTATGGCTACACCTTC. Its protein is CASSDSGRNYGYTF.

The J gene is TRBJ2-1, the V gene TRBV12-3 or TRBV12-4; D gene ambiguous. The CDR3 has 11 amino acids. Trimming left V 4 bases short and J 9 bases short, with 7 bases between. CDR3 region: CASSSTSEQFF. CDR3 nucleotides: TGTGCCAGCAGTTCTACGAGTGAGCAGTTCTTC.

CDR3 in amino acids: CASSWGPYEQYF. The CDR3 bases are TGTGCCAGCAGCTGGGGTCCCTACGAGCAGTACTTC. This chain uses TRBV6-2 or TRBV6-3 with TRBJ2-7; D ambiguous. The CDR3 is made up of 12 amino acids. Germline CDR1 reads MNHEY; CDR2 reads SVGEGT. The V and J ends lost 6 bases and 2 bases respectively, with 8 bases between them.

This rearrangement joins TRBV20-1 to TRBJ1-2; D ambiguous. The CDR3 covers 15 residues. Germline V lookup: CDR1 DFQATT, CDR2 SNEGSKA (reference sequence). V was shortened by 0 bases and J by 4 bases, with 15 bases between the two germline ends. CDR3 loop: CSARDSWGEGYGYTF. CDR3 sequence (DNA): TGCAGTGCTAGAGATTCGTGGGGAGAAGGCTATGGCTACACCTTC.

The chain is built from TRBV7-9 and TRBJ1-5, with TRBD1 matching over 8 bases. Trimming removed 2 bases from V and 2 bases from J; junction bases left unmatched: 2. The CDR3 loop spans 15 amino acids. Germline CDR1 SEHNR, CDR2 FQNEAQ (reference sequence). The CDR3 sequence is CASSLTGQGNQPQHF. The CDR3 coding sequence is TGTGCCAGCAGCTTAACGGGACAGGGCAATCAGCCCCAGCATTTT.

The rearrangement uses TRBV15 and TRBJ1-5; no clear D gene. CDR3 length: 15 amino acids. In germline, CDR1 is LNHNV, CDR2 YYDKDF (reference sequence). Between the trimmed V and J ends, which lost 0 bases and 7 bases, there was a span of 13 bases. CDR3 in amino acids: CATSRDRSNPQPQHF. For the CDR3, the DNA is TGTGCCACCAGCAGAGATCGGTCGAATCCCCAGCCCCAGCATTTT. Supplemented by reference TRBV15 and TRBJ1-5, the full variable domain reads DAMVIQNPRYQVTQFGKPVTLSCSQTLNHNVMYWYQQKSSQAPKLLFHYYDKDFNNEADTPDNFQSRRPNTSFCFLDIRSPGLGDTAMYLCATSRDRSNPQPQHFGDGTRLSIL.

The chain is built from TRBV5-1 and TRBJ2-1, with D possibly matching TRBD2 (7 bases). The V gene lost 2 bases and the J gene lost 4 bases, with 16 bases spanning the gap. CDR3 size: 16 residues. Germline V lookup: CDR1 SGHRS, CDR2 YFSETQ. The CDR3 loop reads CASSFGGGGYYNEQFF. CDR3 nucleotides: TGCGCCAGCAGCTTCGGGGGCGGGGGATATTACAATGAGCAGTTCTTC. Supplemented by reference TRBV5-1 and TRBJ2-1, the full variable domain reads KAGVTQTPRYLIKTRGQQVTLSCSPISGHRSVSWYQQTPGQGLQFLFEYFSETQRNKGNFPGRFSGRQFSNSRSEMNVSTLELGDSALYLCASSFGGGGYYNEQFFGPGTRLTVL.

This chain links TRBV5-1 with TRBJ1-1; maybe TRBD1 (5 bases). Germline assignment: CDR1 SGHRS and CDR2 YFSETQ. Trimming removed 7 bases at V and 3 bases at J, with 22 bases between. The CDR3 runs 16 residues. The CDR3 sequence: CASQTAARQSYTEAFF. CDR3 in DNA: TGCGCCAGCCAAACCGCAGCAAGACAGTCCTACACTGAAGCTTTCTTT.